Presented here are 17 T cell receptor beta chains from one specimen sequenced in a study of CD8 T cells in Susac syndrome. Random hexamers were used to reverse transcribe about 0.45 to 1 ug of RNA. Each CDR3 protein is one row after TCRdb ran MiXCR on the immunoSEQ multiplex PCR reads. The sample has some 250,000 distinct CDR3 sequences; 90% to 96% are singletons. The sequenced sample consisted of CD4+ T cells from PBMCs. These receptors all come from a human donor with Susac syndrome.

V usage is TRBV2 and J usage is TRBJ2-1, with D uncertain. Trimming pared 8 bases from V and 3 bases from J, leaving 14 bases between. This CDR3 contains 14 residues. Germline-derived CDR1 and CDR2 are SNHLY and FYNNEI. The CDR3 nucleotides read TGTGCCAGCCTCTTAGGGCTTAACTACAATGAGCAGTTCTTC. Translation gives CASLLGLNYNEQFF.

This chain connects TRBV20-1 to TRBJ2-1, with D hard to call. CDR1 DFQATT and CDR2 SNEGSKA come from the germline V gene (reference sequence). Trimming shortened V by 0 bases and J by 4 bases, and 13 bases separated the two germline ends. The CDR3 has 15 residues. Here the CDR3 DNA reads TGCAGTGCTAGAGATCAAGGGCCCCGTTACAATGAGCAGTTCTTC. Amino acid sequence: CSARDQGPRYNEQFF.

This sequence joins TRBV23-1 and TRBJ2-1; 9 bases match TRBD1. TRBV23-1 is reported as an ORF; its role is uncertain. The length of the CDR3 is 15 residues. Germline trimming cut 0 bases from V and 6 bases from J; bases unmatched to any gene: 3. CDR3 region: CASSQSRDRVNEQFF. CDR3 DNA: TGCGCCAGCAGTCAATCACGGGACAGGGTCAATGAGCAGTTCTTC.

The chain employs TRBV7-9 and TRBJ1-2; 8 nucleotides align to TRBD1. Germline V gene data show CDR1 as SEHNR and CDR2 as FQNEAQ (reference sequence). The CDR3 runs 13 residues. V shed 8 bases and J 8 bases; nucleotides not matched to a gene: 10. CDR3 residues: CASRKITGGGYTF. The CDR3 bases are TGTGCCAGCCGAAAGATAACAGGGGGGGGCTACACCTTC. The full variable domain, with the rest looked up from reference TRBV7-9 and TRBJ1-2, is DTGVSQNPRHKITKRGQNVTFRCDPISEHNRLYWYRQTLGQGPEFLTYFQNEAQLEKSRLLSDRFSAERPKGSFSTLEIQRTEQGDSAMYLCASRKITGGGYTFGSGTRLTVV.

CDR3 loop: CASSSGGSYEQYF. CDR3 in DNA: TGTGCCAGCAGCTCTGGAGGAAGCTACGAGCAGTACTTC. The V gene is TRBV28, the J gene TRBJ2-7; D perhaps matches TRBD2 (5 bases). Per the germline V gene, CDR1 is MDHEN and CDR2 is SYDVKM. This CDR3 has 13 amino acids. Trimming removed 6 bases at V and 3 bases at J, with 12 bases between.

The chain joins TRBV12-3 or TRBV12-4 to TRBJ2-3; D is undetermined. V lost 5 bases to trimming and J lost 5 bases, with 17 bases between them. The CDR3 is 15 residues long. The CDR3 loop is CASSRNGHGGDTQYF. The DNA of the CDR3 is TGTGCCAGCAGTCGCAACGGCCACGGCGGAGATACGCAGTATTTT.

This chain connects TRBV4-1 to TRBJ1-2; D is ambiguous. The CDR3 length is 13 residues. The germline V and J ends were trimmed by 2 bases and 3 bases, with 7 bases remaining between them. CDR1 is MGHRA and CDR2 is YSYEKL in the germline V gene. Written as DNA, the CDR3 is TGCGCCAGCAGCCAAAAACCTTACTATGGCTACACCTTC. Translated, it gives CASSQKPYYGYTF.

The rearrangement links TRBV19 to TRBJ2-3; 10 nucleotides line up with TRBD1. Trimming removed 3 bases from V and 5 bases from J; junction bases left unmatched: 5. The germline V gene encodes CDR1 LNHDA and CDR2 SQIVND (reference sequence). This CDR3 comprises 15 residues. The chain's CDR3 is CASSIQGQGKDTQYF. The DNA of the CDR3 is TGTGCCAGTAGTATCCAGGGACAGGGGAAAGATACGCAGTATTTT.

The rearrangement uses TRBV29-1 and TRBJ2-1; D uncertain. The germline V gene has CDR1 SQVTM and CDR2 ANQGSEA. Trimming stripped 8 bases from V and 2 bases from J, with 10 bases between. This CDR3 is 12 amino acids long. The CDR3 DNA reads as TGCAGCATGAGCATGCCCTACAATGAGCAGTTCTTC. Its protein is CSMSMPYNEQFF.

This chain uses TRBV10-3 with TRBJ1-2; D uncertain. CDR3 length: 13 amino acids. Trimming removed 4 bases at V and 6 bases at J, with 12 bases between. Germline loops: CDR1 ENHRY, CDR2 SYGVKD. Here the CDR3 reads CAISVEDADGYTF. Written as DNA, the CDR3 is TGTGCCATCAGTGTTGAGGATGCGGATGGCTACACCTTC.

This clonotype was counted only a few times. The CDR3: CASSPLAGTYEQYF. CDR3 DNA: TGTGCCAGCTCACCACTGGCAGGGACCTACGAGCAGTACTTC. The V gene is TRBV18, the J gene TRBJ2-7, with D maybe TRBD1 (5 bases). The CDR3 loop spans 14 amino acids. The germline V and J ends were trimmed by 1 base and 2 bases, with 9 bases remaining between them. Germline loops: CDR1 KGHSH, CDR2 LQKENI.

The V gene is TRBV12-3 or TRBV12-4, the J gene TRBJ2-2, with no clear D. V was clipped by 5 bases and J by 4 bases, with 8 bases between them. The CDR3 is made up of 13 amino acids. CDR3 DNA: TGTGCCAGCAGTGCACGAACCACCGGGGAGCTGTTTTTT. Protein sequence: CASSARTTGELFF.

This clonotype was detected once. The rearrangement links TRBV20-1 to TRBJ1-1; D possibly corresponds to TRBD1 (6 bases). V was clipped by 7 bases and J by 3 bases, with 21 bases between them. Germline-derived CDR1 and CDR2 are DFQATT and SNEGSKA (reference sequence). The CDR3 covers 15 residues. This CDR3 is CSVRGPRGRYTEAFF. CDR3 DNA sequence: TGCAGTGTCCGGGGCCCCAGGGGCCGGTACACTGAAGCTTTCTTT.

This chain uses TRBV27 with TRBJ2-4, with D maybe TRBD1 (5 bases). The V and J ends lost 3 bases and 0 bases respectively, with 9 bases between them. The CDR3 extends over 15 amino acids. Germline values: CDR1 MNHEY, CDR2 SMNVEV (reference sequence). CDR3 loop: CASSFDSLAKNIQYF. The DNA for the CDR3 is TGTGCCAGCAGTTTTGACAGCTTAGCCAAAAACATTCAGTACTTC.

The V call is TRBV2, the J call TRBJ1-4, with D uncertain. Per the germline V gene, CDR1 is SNHLY and CDR2 is FYNNEI. V lost 6 bases and J lost 4, with 9 bases in between. The CDR3 totals 13 residues. The CDR3 protein is CASRRSINEKLFF. CDR3 in DNA: TGTGCCAGCAGACGATCCATTAATGAAAAACTGTTTTTT.

The rearrangement joins TRBV29-1 to TRBJ2-1; D unresolved. CDR1 and CDR2 from the germline V gene are SQVTM and ANQGSEA. The CDR3 is 10 amino acids. The germline V and J ends were trimmed by 6 bases and 9 bases, with 9 bases remaining between them. The CDR3 DNA reads TGCAGCGTGGGGTCGGGTGAGCAGTTCTTC. Its protein product is CSVGSGEQFF.

This clonotype was observed a few times. J is TRBJ2-3 and V is TRBV29-1; the D is unclear. Germline values: CDR1 SQVTM, CDR2 ANQGSEA. Trimming removed 6 bases from V and 4 bases from J, with 2 bases in between. This CDR3 has 9 amino acids. CDR3 residues: CSVADTQYF. CDR3 DNA sequence: TGCAGCGTAGCAGATACGCAGTATTTT.